These 19 T cell receptor beta chains share one sample of origin, sequenced in a study of early T cells in non-severe SARS-CoV-2 infection. TCRdb re-called the 5' RACE reads through MiXCR, storing one row per CDR3 protein. The repertoire holds more than 85,000 distinct CDR3 sequences, with approximately 17% as singletons. The material sequenced was whole blood, taken at baseline. These receptors were taken from an adult who was a healthcare worker with PCR-confirmed SARS-CoV-2 infection or an uninfected control (not recorded which).

V and J are TRBV7-2 and TRBJ2-5, with 9 bases identical to TRBD2. V trimming: 3 bases; J trimming: 11 bases; junction bases outside the gene matches: 13. The CDR3 has 15 residues. Germline loops: CDR1 SGHTA, CDR2 FQGNSA. The DNA for the CDR3 is TGTGCCAGCAGCTTGGGACTAGCCGGACGGGCTATACAGTACTTC. Amino acid sequence: CASSLGLAGRAIQYF.

The table lists this clonotype with a few counts. V and J are TRBV6-5 and TRBJ1-5, with D hard to call. This CDR3 is 14 amino acids long. Between the trimmed V and J ends, which lost 2 bases and 1 base, there was a span of 6 bases. Per germline, CDR1 MNHEY and CDR2 SVGAGI. Here the CDR3 DNA reads TGTGCCAGCAGTTACCTGGGGAGCAATCAGCCCCAGCATTTT. Encoded protein: CASSYLGSNQPQHF.

The sample holds a few counts of this clonotype. V and J are TRBV27 and TRBJ2-7; D is undetermined. The CDR3 has 13 amino acids. CDR1 and CDR2 (germline): MNHEY, SMNVEV (reference sequence). V lost 2 bases and J 2 bases, leaving 7 bases between the germline ends. Here the CDR3 reads CASSLRPPYEQYF. The CDR3, as DNA: TGTGCCAGCAGTTTAAGGCCGCCCTACGAGCAGTACTTC.

This clonotype was counted a single time. The chain combines TRBV5-1 with TRBJ2-7; perhaps TRBD2 as D (7 bases). V lost 3 bases, J lost 5 bases, and 18 bases lay in between. Germline CDR1 SGHRS, CDR2 YFSETQ. The CDR3 runs to 15 residues. CDR3 amino acids: CASSWLPQGGHEQYF. The CDR3 coding sequence is TGCGCCAGCAGCTGGCTACCACAGGGAGGGCACGAGCAGTACTTC. The full variable domain, with the rest looked up from reference TRBV5-1 and TRBJ2-7, is KAGVTQTPRYLIKTRGQQVTLSCSPISGHRSVSWYQQTPGQGLQFLFEYFSETQRNKGNFPGRFSGRQFSNSRSEMNVSTLELGDSALYLCASSWLPQGGHEQYFGPGTRLTVT.

V and J are TRBV20-1 and TRBJ1-1, with unresolved D. Germline V CDR1 and CDR2: DFQATT, SNEGSKA (reference sequence). The CDR3 covers 11 residues. The CDR3 sequence: CGGAANTEAFF. The CDR3 DNA sequence: TGCGGCGGTGCAGCGAACACTGAAGCTTTCTTT.

V is TRBV29-1 and J is TRBJ1-2, with 7 positions matching TRBD1. CDR1 is SQVTM, CDR2 ANQGSEA, per germline. The CDR3 length is 13 residues. J gave up 3 bases and V 4 bases, and 5 bases lay outside the gene matches. The CDR3 DNA reads as TGCAGCGTTGCAGGGGGGGAAGACTATGGCTACACCTTC. It is translated as CSVAGGEDYGYTF.

V gene TRBV6-2 or TRBV6-3 combines with J gene TRBJ1-4, with D tentatively TRBD1 (5 bases). Looked up from germline, CDR1 is MNHEY and CDR2 is SVGEGT. Trimming took 2 bases from V and 10 from J, leaving 11 bases between them. This CDR3 is built from 13 residues. The DNA of the CDR3 is TGTGCCAGCAGTTACGCGAAGGGGCTAAAACTGTTTTTT. It translates to CASSYAKGLKLFF.

V usage is TRBV2 and J usage is TRBJ2-5, with 10 bases identical to TRBD2. The V gene's germline CDR1 is SNHLY and CDR2 FYNNEI. This CDR3 has 13 residues. V shed 10 bases and J 6 bases; nucleotides not matched to a gene: 8. The CDR3 protein is CATKREGGQTQYF. The CDR3 nucleotides are TGTGCCACCAAGCGGGAGGGCGGACAGACCCAGTACTTC.

The rearrangement links TRBV27 to TRBJ2-3; 9 bases fit TRBD2. Germline CDR1 and CDR2: MNHEY and SMNVEV (reference sequence). This CDR3 contains 16 residues. V dropped 4 bases and J dropped 2; count of bases not matched to a gene: 7. The CDR3: CASSSFGGRDTDTQYF. The CDR3 DNA reads TGTGCCAGCAGTTCTTTCGGCGGGAGGGACACAGATACGCAGTATTTT.

The V and J genes are TRBV6-1 and TRBJ1-2; 9 bases map to TRBD1. The length of the CDR3 is 14 residues. The V segment lost 0 bases and the J segment 8 bases; nucleotides outside the gene matches: 4. The germline gives CDR1 MNHNS, CDR2 SASEGT. The CDR3 sequence is CASSEAGTGKGYTF. The DNA of the CDR3 is TGTGCCAGCAGTGAAGCGGGGACAGGGAAAGGCTACACCTTC.

There are many counts of this clonotype. This chain connects TRBV7-9 to TRBJ2-1; 13 nucleotides line up with TRBD2. In germline, CDR1 is SEHNR, CDR2 FQNEAQ (reference sequence). The CDR3 covers 20 residues. V lost 1 base, J lost 0 bases, and 9 bases stayed unmatched. CDR3 sequence reads: CASSLEALAGGPSSYNEQFF. Written as DNA, the CDR3 is TGTGCCAGCAGCTTAGAGGCACTAGCGGGAGGGCCCAGCTCCTACAATGAGCAGTTCTTC.

This chain links TRBV29-1 with TRBJ2-3, with D hard to call. Germline V gene sequence: CDR1 SQVTM, CDR2 ANQGSEA. V lost 4 bases, J lost 2 bases, and 7 bases lay in between. This CDR3 has 12 amino acids. The CDR3 loop is CSVVTITDTQYF. CDR3 in DNA: TGCAGCGTTGTCACTATCACAGATACGCAGTATTTT.

The J gene is TRBJ1-1, the V gene TRBV16; TRBD1 aligns across 9 bases. Germline assignment: CDR1 KGHSY and CDR2 FQNENV. With 2 bases clipped from V and 8 bases from J, the junction kept 3 bases outside the gene matches. The CDR3 covers 13 residues. The CDR3 sequence is CASSQGTGPEAFF. In DNA form, the CDR3 reads TGTGCCAGCAGCCAAGGGACAGGGCCAGAAGCTTTCTTT.

V and J are TRBV11-1 and TRBJ2-7; D call uncertain. V lost 1 base and J 2 bases, leaving 6 bases between the germline ends. The CDR3 contains 13 residues. CDR1 and CDR2 from the germline V gene are SGHAT and FQDESV (reference sequence). The CDR3 sequence: CASSLGNPYEQYF. The CDR3 nucleotides read TGTGCCAGCAGCTTAGGGAACCCCTACGAGCAGTACTTC.

The rearrangement links TRBV24-1 to TRBJ2-1; no clear D gene. V was clipped by 4 bases and J by 5 bases, with 11 bases between them. Per germline, CDR1 KGHDR and CDR2 SFDVKD. This CDR3 is 14 amino acids long. CDR3 DNA sequence: TGTGCCACCAGTGACGGTTGGCGGCACAATGAGCAGTTCTTC. Translation gives CATSDGWRHNEQFF.

The V call is TRBV28, the J call TRBJ2-4, with D possibly TRBD1 on 5 matching bases. CDR1 MDHEN and CDR2 SYDVKM come from the germline V gene. The CDR3 covers 16 residues. Trimming removed 2 bases at V and 1 base at J, with 12 bases between. In nucleotides, the CDR3 is TGTGCCAGCAGTTTAAAGAGTGCAGGGGCCAAAAACATTCAGTACTTC. This encodes CASSLKSAGAKNIQYF.

This clonotype was recorded many times. The chain carries TRBV5-4 and TRBJ1-2, with unresolved D. Germline values: CDR1 SGHNT, CDR2 YYREEE (reference sequence). This CDR3 has 11 amino acids. Trimming shortened V by 1 base and J by 6 bases, and 4 bases separated the two germline ends. The CDR3 spells CASSLYDGYTF. The CDR3 coding sequence is TGTGCCAGCAGCTTGTATGATGGCTACACCTTC. Filled out from reference TRBV5-4 and TRBJ1-2, the complete variable domain reads ETGVTQSPTHLIKTRGQQVTLRCSSQSGHNTVSWYQQALGQGPQFIFQYYREEENGRGNFPPRFSGLQFPNYSSELNVNALELDDSALYLCASSLYDGYTFGSGTRLTVV.

The chain employs TRBV5-1 and TRBJ2-7; D is uncertain. V dropped 0 bases and J dropped 2 bases, with 9 bases sitting between them. Germline CDR1 reads SGHRS; CDR2 reads YFSETQ. The CDR3 covers 14 residues. The CDR3 nucleotides read TGCGCCAGCAGCTTGGGGCAGTTGGCCTACGAGCAGTACTTC. The encoded protein is CASSLGQLAYEQYF.

This clonotype was observed a handful of times. One junction end disagrees with the germline gene, perhaps due to a read error. CDR3 bases: TGCAGTGCTGGAGAGCGGGAGCCAGGCGAGCAGTACTTC. Encoded protein: CSAGEREPGEQYF. The rearrangement links TRBV20-1 to TRBJ2-7, with 8 bases fitting TRBD2. This CDR3 is built from 13 residues. Germline loops: CDR1 DFQATT, CDR2 SNEGSKA (reference sequence).